A selection of T cell receptor beta chains follows, all from one sample in a study of regulatory T cells in long-lasting Graves disease. Using its own MiXCR run on the multiplex PCR reads, TCRdb lists one record per CDR3 protein. The sample has around 400,000 distinct CDR3 sequences, roughly 15% seen once. Here the sequenced sample was peripheral blood mononuclear cells (PBMCs), taken at new diagnosis, from a patient treated with antithyroid drugs. The receptors were sampled from a female donor with Graves disease. CDR3s include the opening cysteine and the closing phenylalanine or tryptophan. The D gene is left open where the match is weak. Clone size is stated in some rows and not others, as once, few, many or a class when expanded.

clone_size cdr3_length d_call j_call v_call cdr3_nt cdr3_aa
many 15 . TRBJ2-7 TRBV12-3/TRBV12-4 TGTGCCAGCAGTTTAGCCGGACGGCGGTCCTACGAGCAGTACTTC CASSLAGRRSYEQYF
few 14 TRBD1 TRBJ2-1 TRBV29-1 TGCAGCGTTACGGACAGGCAGTACCCCAATGAGCAGTTCTTC CSVTDRQYPNEQFF
. 12 . TRBJ2-7 TRBV29-1 TGCAGCGTTGGTTGGAGCTCCTACGAGCAGTACTTC CSVGWSSYEQYF
many 11 . TRBJ1-2 TRBV30 TGTGCCTGGAGCGGTCGCTATGGCTACACCTTC CAWSGRYGYTF
many 12 . TRBJ1-1 TRBV12-3/TRBV12-4 TGTGCCAGCAGTTTGACAGAGATTGAAGCTTTCTTT CASSLTEIEAFF
few 15 . TRBJ1-1 TRBV4-2 TGTGCCAGCAGCCAAGAACACAGGATGAACACTGAAGCTTTCTTT CASSQEHRMNTEAFF
many 15 TRBD2 TRBJ2-7 TRBV7-2 TGTGCCAGCAGCGGACCGGGACTAGCCTGGTCCGAGCAGTACTTC CASSGPGLAWSEQYF
. 16 TRBD2 TRBJ2-5 TRBV28 TGTGCCAGCAGTTTTGGAATAGCGGGAGGACAAGAGACCCAGTACTTC CASSFGIAGGQETQYF
many 13 TRBD2 TRBJ2-1 TRBV11-3 TGTGCCAGCAGCTCCGGACTAGCGGGCGAGCAGTTCTTC CASSSGLAGEQFF
many 17 TRBD2 TRBJ2-7 TRBV6-5 TGTGCCAGCAGTTACGCTATTATCCGAGCGGGACGCTACGAGCAGTACTTC CASSYAIIRAGRYEQYF
few 15 . TRBJ2-7 TRBV9 TGTGCCAGCAGCGTGCTCGGGTCGGCAGACTACGAGCAGTACTTC CASSVLGSADYEQYF
many 16 TRBD2 TRBJ2-3 TRBV27 TGTGCCAGCAGTTCTCAGCGGACTAGCGGGAGGGATACGCAGTATTTT CASSSQRTSGRDTQYF
many 17 TRBD2 TRBJ2-5 TRBV10-1 TGCGCCAGCAGTGAGAAGGCTAGCGGGATTGGTGGTGAGACCCAGTACTTC CASSEKASGIGGETQYF
many 16 TRBD2 TRBJ2-3 TRBV9 TGTGCCAGCAGCGAATATAGCGGGAGCGGGACAGATACGCAGTATTTT CASSEYSGSGTDTQYF
many 12 . TRBJ2-1 TRBV4-1 TGCGCCAGCAGCCAAGATACGAATGAGCAGTTCTTC CASSQDTNEQFF
. 16 . TRBJ2-7 TRBV6-1 TGTGCCAGCTCACCTTCCCGGACAAGACGCTCCTACGAGCAGTACTTC CASSPSRTRRSYEQYF
many 14 TRBD1 TRBJ1-1 TRBV25-1 TGTGCCAGCAGTGCCAGGACAGGGAGCGCTGAAGCTTTCTTT CASSARTGSAEAFF
many 11 . TRBJ1-3 TRBV29-1 TGCAGCGTTCCTGCGGCGAACACCATATATTTT CSVPAANTIYF
. 14 . TRBJ1-3 TRBV20-1 TGCAGTGCTAGACAGGGGTTGGGAGGAAACACCATATATTTT CSARQGLGGNTIYF
many 17 TRBD2 TRBJ2-1 TRBV19 TGTGCCAGTAGTACCGGCGGGGGGCTGCTCTCCTACAATGAGCAGTTCTTC CASSTGGGLLSYNEQFF
. 17 . TRBJ2-3 TRBV15 TGTGCCACCAGCAGGGGTCTTCAGGGCGGGAGCACAGATACGCAGTATTTT CATSRGLQGGSTDTQYF
. 14 TRBD2 TRBJ2-7 TRBV6-1 TGTGCCAGCACTCCGACTAGCGGGACCTACGAGCAGTACTTC CASTPTSGTYEQYF
many 13 . TRBJ1-1 TRBV27 TGTGCCAGCAGTTTGCCAGGGAACGGTGAAGCTTTCTTT CASSLPGNGEAFF
. 14 . TRBJ1-2 TRBV5-1 TGCGCCAGCAGCCCGGACGGACCCGACTATGGCTACACCTTC CASSPDGPDYGYTF
many 15 . TRBJ1-1 TRBV7-8 TGTGCCAGCAGCTCGTCCGGTGTCCCGAACACTGAAGCTTTCTTT CASSSSGVPNTEAFF
. 16 . TRBJ2-4 TRBV4-1 TGCGCCAGCAGCCAAGTAAAAAGGGGTGAAAAAAACATTCAGTACTTC CASSQVKRGEKNIQYF
. 15 TRBD1 TRBJ2-5 TRBV7-2 TGTGCCAGCAGCCAAGGACAGGGGGGGATGCAGACCCAGTACTTC CASSQGQGGMQTQYF